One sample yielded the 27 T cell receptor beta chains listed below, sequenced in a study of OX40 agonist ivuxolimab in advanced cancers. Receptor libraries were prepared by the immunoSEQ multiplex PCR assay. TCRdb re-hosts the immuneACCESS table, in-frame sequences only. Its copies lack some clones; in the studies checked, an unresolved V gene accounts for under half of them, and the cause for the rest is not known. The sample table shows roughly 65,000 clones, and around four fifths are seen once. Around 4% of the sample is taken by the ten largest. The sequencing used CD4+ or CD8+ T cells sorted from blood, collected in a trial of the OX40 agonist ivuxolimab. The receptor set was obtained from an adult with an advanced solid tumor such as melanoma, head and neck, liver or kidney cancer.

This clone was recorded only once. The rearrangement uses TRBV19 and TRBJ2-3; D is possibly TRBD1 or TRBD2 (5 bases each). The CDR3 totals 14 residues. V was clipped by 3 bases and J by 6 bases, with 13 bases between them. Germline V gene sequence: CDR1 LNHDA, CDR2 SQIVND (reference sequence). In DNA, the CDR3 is TGTGCCAGTAGTATGGGGGATTTGAGGGATACGCAGTATTTT. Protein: CASSMGDLRDTQYF. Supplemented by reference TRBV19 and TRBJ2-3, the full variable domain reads DGGITQSPKYLFRKEGQNVTLSCEQNLNHDAMYWYRQDPGQGLRLIYYSQIVNDFQKGDIAEGYSVSREKKESFPLTVTSAQKNPTAFYLCASSMGDLRDTQYFGPGTRLTVL.

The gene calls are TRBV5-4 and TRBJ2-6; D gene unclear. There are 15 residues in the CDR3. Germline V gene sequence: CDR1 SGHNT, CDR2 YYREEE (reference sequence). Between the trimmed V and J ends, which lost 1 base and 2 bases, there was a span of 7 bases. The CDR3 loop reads CASSLIGAGANVLTF. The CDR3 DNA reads TGTGCCAGCAGCTTGATTGGGGCTGGGGCCAACGTCCTGACTTTC.

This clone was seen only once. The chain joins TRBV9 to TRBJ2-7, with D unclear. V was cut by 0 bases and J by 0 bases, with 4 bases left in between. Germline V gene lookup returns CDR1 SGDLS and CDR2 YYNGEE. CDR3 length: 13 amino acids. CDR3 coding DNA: TGTGCCAGCAGCGTAGACGTCTCCTACGAGCAGTACTTC. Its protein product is CASSVDVSYEQYF.

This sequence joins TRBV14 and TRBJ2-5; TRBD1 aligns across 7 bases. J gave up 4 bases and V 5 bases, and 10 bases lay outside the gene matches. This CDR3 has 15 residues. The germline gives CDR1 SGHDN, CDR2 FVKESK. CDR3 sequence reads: CASSVRQGCGETQYF. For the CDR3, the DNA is TGTGCCAGCAGCGTGAGACAGGGATGTGGAGAGACCCAGTACTTC. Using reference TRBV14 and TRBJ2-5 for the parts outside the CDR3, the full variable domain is EAGVTQFPSHSVIEKGQTVTLRCDPISGHDNLYWYRRVMGKEIKFLLHFVKESKQDESGMPNNRFLAERTGGTYSTLKVQPAELEDSGVYFCASSVRQGCGETQYFGPGTRLLVL.

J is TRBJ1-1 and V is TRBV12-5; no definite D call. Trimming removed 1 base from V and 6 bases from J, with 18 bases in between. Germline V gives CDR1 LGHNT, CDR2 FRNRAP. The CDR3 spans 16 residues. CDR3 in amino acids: CASGLDPTITGPEAFF. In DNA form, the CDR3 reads TGTGCTAGTGGTTTGGACCCGACCATCACCGGGCCTGAAGCTTTCTTT.

The CDR3 bases are TGTGCCAGCAGCTTATCAGCTGGTGGGGGCAATGAGCAGTTCTTC. Translating gives CASSLSAGGGNEQFF. The chain has TRBV5-4 and TRBJ2-1; D may match TRBD1 or TRBD2 (5 bases each). Germline V gene sequence: CDR1 SGHNT, CDR2 YYREEE (reference sequence). There are 15 residues in the CDR3. Deletions cut 2 bases from V and 6 bases from J, with 15 bases between.

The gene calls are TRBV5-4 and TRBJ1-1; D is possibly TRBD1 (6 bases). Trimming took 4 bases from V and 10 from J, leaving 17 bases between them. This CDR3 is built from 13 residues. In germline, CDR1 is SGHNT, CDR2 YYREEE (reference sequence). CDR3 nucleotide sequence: TGTGCCAGCAGCCTAGGACAGTCCAGGGGAGCTTTCTTT. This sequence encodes CASSLGQSRGAFF.

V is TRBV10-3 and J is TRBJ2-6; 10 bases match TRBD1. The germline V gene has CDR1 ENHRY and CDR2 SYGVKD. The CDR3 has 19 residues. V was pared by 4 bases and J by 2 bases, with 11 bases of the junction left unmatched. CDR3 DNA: TGTGCCATCAGTGCCTTGACAGGGGGCTCTTTTGCTGGGGCCAACGTCCTGACTTTC. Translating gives CAISALTGGSFAGANVLTF.

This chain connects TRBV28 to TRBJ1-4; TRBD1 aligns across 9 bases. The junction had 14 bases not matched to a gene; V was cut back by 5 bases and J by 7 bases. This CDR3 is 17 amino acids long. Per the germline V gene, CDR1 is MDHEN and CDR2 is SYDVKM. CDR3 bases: TGTGCCAGCAGTCTACAGGGGGCGCTGGGAATTTTTGAAAAACTGTTTTTT. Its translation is CASSLQGALGIFEKLFF. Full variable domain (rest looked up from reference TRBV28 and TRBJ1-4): DVKVTQSSRYLVKRTGEKVFLECVQDMDHENMFWYRQDPGLGLRLIYFSYDVKMKEKGDIPEGYSVSREKKERFSLILESASTNQTSMYLCASSLQGALGIFEKLFFGSGTQLSVL.

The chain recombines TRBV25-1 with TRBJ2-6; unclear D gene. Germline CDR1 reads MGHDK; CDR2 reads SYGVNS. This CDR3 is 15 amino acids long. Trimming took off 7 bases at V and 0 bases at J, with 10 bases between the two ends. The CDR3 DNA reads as TGTGCCAGCACCCAGAGCCGCTCTGGGGCCAACGTCCTGACTTTC. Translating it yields CASTQSRSGANVLTF.

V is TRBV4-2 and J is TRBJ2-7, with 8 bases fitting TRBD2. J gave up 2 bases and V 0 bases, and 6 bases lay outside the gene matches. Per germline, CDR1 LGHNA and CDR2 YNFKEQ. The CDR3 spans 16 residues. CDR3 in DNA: TGTGCCAGCAGCCAAGATCAAGCGGGAGTCGCCTACGAGCAGTACTTC. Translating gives CASSQDQAGVAYEQYF.

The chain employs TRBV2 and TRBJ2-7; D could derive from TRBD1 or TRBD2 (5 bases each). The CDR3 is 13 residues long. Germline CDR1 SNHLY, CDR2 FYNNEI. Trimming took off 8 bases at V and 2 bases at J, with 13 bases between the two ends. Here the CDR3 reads CASRGPTTYEQYF. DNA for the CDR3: TGTGCCAGCCGGGGCCCTACGACCTACGAGCAGTACTTC. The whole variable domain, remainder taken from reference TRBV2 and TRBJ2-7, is EPEVTQTPSHQVTQMGQEVILRCVPISNHLYFYWYRQILGQKVEFLVSFYNNEISEKSEIFDDQFSVERPDGSNFTLKIRSTKLEDSAMYFCASRGPTTYEQYFGPGTRLTVT.

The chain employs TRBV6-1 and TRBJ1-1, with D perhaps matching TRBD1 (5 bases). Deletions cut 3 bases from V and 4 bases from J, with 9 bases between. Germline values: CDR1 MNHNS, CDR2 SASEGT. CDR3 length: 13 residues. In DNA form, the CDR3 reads TGTGCCAGCAGTGATCGGGGGGTCACTGAAGCTTTCTTT. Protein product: CASSDRGVTEAFF.

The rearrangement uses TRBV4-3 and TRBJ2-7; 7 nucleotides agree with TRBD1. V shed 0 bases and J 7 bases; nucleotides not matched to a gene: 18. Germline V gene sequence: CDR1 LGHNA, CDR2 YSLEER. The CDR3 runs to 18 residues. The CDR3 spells CASSQDLGQGVSGQEQYF. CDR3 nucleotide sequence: TGCGCCAGCAGCCAAGATTTAGGGCAGGGGGTTTCCGGGCAAGAGCAGTACTTC.

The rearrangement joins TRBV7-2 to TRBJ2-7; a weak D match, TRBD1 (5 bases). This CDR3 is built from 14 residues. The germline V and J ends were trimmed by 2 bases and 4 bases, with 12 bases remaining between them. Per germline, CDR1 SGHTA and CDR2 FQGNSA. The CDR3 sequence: CASSLFGARYEQYF. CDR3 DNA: TGTGCCAGCAGCTTATTTGGGGCGAGGTACGAGCAGTACTTC.

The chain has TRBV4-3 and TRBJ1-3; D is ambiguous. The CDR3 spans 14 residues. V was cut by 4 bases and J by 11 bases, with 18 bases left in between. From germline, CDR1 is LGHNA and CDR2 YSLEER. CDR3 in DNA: TGCGCCAGCAGCCCCGCAATTTCGCGGGAGGCCATATATTTT. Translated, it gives CASSPAISREAIYF.

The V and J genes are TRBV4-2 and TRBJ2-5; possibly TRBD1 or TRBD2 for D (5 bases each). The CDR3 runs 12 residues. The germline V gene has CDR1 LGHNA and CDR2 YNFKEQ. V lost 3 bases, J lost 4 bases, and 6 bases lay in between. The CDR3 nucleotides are TGTGCCAGCAGCCAGGGGACAGAGACCCAGTACTTC. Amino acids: CASSQGTETQYF.

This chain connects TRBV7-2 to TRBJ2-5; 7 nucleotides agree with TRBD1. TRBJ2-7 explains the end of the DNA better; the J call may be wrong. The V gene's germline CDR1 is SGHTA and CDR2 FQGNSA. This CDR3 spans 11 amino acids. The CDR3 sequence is CASRNRGEQYF. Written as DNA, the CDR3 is TGTGCCAGCAGAAACAGGGGCGAGCAGTACTTC.

The CDR3: CASSIDPGPGRTKNIQYF. CDR3 sequence (DNA): TGTGCCAGCAGCATCGACCCAGGGCCGGGGAGAACCAAAAACATTCAGTACTTC. The rearrangement joins TRBV21-1 to TRBJ2-4. TRBV21-1 counts as a pseudogene. CDR3 size: 18 residues.

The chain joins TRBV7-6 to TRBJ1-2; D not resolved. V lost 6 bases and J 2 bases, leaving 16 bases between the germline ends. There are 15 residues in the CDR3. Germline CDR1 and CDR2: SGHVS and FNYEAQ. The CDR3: CASSSDTDGNYGYTF. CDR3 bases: TGTGCCAGCAGTTCAGACACGGACGGAAACTATGGCTACACCTTC.

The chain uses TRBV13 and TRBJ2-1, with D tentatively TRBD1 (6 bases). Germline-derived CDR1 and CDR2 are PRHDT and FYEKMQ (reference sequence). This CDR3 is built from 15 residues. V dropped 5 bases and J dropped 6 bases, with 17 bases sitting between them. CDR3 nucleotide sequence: TGTGCCAGCAGCCTGGACAGCCCCCCGGGCAATGAGCAGTTCTTC. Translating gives CASSLDSPPGNEQFF.

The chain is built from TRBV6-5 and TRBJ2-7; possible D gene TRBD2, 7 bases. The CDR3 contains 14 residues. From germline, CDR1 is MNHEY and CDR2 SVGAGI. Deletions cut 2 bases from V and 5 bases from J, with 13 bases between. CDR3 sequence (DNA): TGTGCCAGCAGTTACCAAGGGGGGGGGAACGAGCAGTACTTC. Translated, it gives CASSYQGGGNEQYF.

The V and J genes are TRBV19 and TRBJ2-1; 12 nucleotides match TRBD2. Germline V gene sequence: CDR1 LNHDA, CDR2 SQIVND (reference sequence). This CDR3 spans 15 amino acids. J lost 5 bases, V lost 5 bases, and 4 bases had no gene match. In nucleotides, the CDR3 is TGTGCCAGTAGTCATCTAGCGGGAGGGAACAATGAGCAGTTCTTC. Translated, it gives CASSHLAGGNNEQFF. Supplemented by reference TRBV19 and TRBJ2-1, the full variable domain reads DGGITQSPKYLFRKEGQNVTLSCEQNLNHDAMYWYRQDPGQGLRLIYYSQIVNDFQKGDIAEGYSVSREKKESFPLTVTSAQKNPTAFYLCASSHLAGGNNEQFFGPGTRLTVL.

This CDR3 reads CAWRGSGANVLTF. CDR3 nucleotide sequence: TGTGCCTGGCGAGGGAGCGGGGCCAACGTCCTGACTTTC. The chain recombines TRBV30 with TRBJ2-6, with a possible D match to TRBD2 (5 bases). V shed 5 bases and J shed 4 bases, with 9 bases lying between them. CDR1 and CDR2 (germline): GTSNPN, SVGIG (reference sequence). The CDR3 length is 13 residues.

The CDR3 sequence is CASSEQGSYNEQFF. The CDR3 coding sequence is TGTGCCAGCAGTGAACAGGGCTCCTACAATGAGCAGTTCTTC. The chain uses TRBV25-1 and TRBJ2-1; D is perhaps TRBD1 (5 bases). The CDR3 has 14 residues. From germline, CDR1 is MGHDK and CDR2 SYGVNS. Trimming shortened V by 2 bases and J by 0 bases, and 5 bases separated the two germline ends.

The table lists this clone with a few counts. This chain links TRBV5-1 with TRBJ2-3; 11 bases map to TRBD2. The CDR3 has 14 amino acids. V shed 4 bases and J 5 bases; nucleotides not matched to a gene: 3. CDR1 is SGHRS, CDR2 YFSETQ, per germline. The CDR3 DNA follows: TGCGCCAGCAGCGAACTAGCGGGAGAAGATACGCAGTATTTT. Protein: CASSELAGEDTQYF. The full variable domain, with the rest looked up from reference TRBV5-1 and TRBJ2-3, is KAGVTQTPRYLIKTRGQQVTLSCSPISGHRSVSWYQQTPGQGLQFLFEYFSETQRNKGNFPGRFSGRQFSNSRSEMNVSTLELGDSALYLCASSELAGEDTQYFGPGTRLTVL.

The CDR3 is CASSLGGLAGGYNEQFF. The CDR3 coding sequence is TGTGCCAGCAGCCTGGGAGGACTAGCGGGAGGTTACAATGAGCAGTTCTTC. The J gene is TRBJ2-1, the V gene TRBV14, with 14 bases fitting TRBD2. The CDR3 has 17 amino acids. The germline gives CDR1 SGHDN, CDR2 FVKESK. The ends lost 4 bases at V and 4 bases at J; junction bases unmatched: 6.